The entry below describes one TCR beta chain. Only a few counts were recorded for this clone. This clone's antigen is unknown. Per-base quality was not reported, and no clone a single base away is much larger than it. All of the isolated RNA was reverse transcribed with the High Capacity cDNA Reverse Transcription Kit, so expressed TCRB transcripts were sequenced. Naive, central memory and regulatory T cell samples underwent deep immunoSEQ sequencing, averaging around 3.9 million total reads per sample. After sorted cells were lysed in RLT buffer, RNA was extracted with DNase-treated RNeasy Micro or Mini kits, with the choice depending on cell number. To prevent cross-contamination, each cell subset was processed individually, whereas patient and healthy donor samples were processed jointly. The immunoSEQ multiplex PCR was used to amplify TCRB sequences from cDNA, generating 87-bp fragments that spanned the CDR3 region. Sequencing of the amplicons was done on the Illumina HiSeq platform. The authors' analysis ran thus. PCR bias was computationally corrected using synthetic template baselines, reads within Hamming distance 2 were collapsed, and singletons that could not be merged were discarded. Reads were aligned against IMGT so that V, D and J genes, CDR3 length and insertions or deletions at six rearrangement sites could be assigned. Within each subset, clonotype counts were normalized to sorted cell number, after which true diversity and Gini coefficients were computed with the tcR R package. The overlap coefficient, calculated on TCRB nucleotide sequences, was used to quantify repertoire sharing. Here the immuneACCESS table is served through TCRdb, limited to in-frame sequences with V and J called. Missing clones are a known gap in these copies; in checked studies unresolved V genes cover under half, and the rest lacks a known reason. Clone size and V and J calls were adopted from that table, with D and trimming inferred from the DNA. The sample contains about 390,000 clones, roughly a tenth of them found a single time. About 0.6% of the sample is taken by the ten largest.

This sample is drawn from a study of beta chain features in type 1 diabetes (dated by TCRdb to the late 2010s). At the level of the whole study: Mean age, gender distribution, total cell number and subset yield did not differ between patients and healthy donors. In the study, recently diagnosed type 1 diabetes patients and matched healthy donors were compared on the TCRB repertoires of their sorted circulating CD4+ T cell subsets. A total of roughly 98,000,000 sorted cells were examined across all samples, and a strong correlation was observed between cell number per subset and RNA yield. Regulatory and stem cell-like memory subsets were isolated from only 8 patients and roughly 8 healthy donors, whereas naive and central memory subsets came from all 30 or so donors. General study outcomes and caveats: At VDJ recombination sites, type 1 diabetes patients had fewer insertions and more deleted nucleotides, which implies abnormalities in thymic rearrangement. Naive, central memory and regulatory TCRB repertoires appeared to be more alike among patients than among healthy donors. PCR may preferentially amplify shorter templates, but because patient and control samples were amplified and corrected together, any resulting skew would affect both groups equally. HLA sub-analyses involved small numbers of individuals, so any influence of HLA type on TCRB rearrangement remained unresolved. Because cDNA was sequenced instead of genomic DNA, highly expressing activated cells could be over-represented, though the groups showed no difference in activation or CD3 levels. In all four CD4+ subsets, TCRB CDR3 length was moderately but significantly shorter in type 1 diabetes patients.

Each donor gave one peripheral blood draw, approximately 110 mL on average, collected into heparinised tubes. Naive, central memory, regulatory and stem cell-like memory CD4+ T cells were sorted on a BD FACSAria II using a panel including CD45RO, CCR7, CD25, CD127, CD95 and CD27. A purity above 95% was achieved for all sorted populations. Right away, PBMCs were isolated by Lymphoprep density gradient centrifugation and were stained directly, with no culture step. So that batch effects would be minimized, each experiment stained and sorted samples in pairs, pairing one healthy donor with one patient. The V end loses 8 bases and the J end loses 8 bases, and a stretch of 12 bases separates them. From the cysteine through the phenylalanine, the CDR3 covers 12 amino acids. Only the CDR3 DNA stays, 36 bases, in frame from base 1. The germline V gene encodes CDR1 SGHTA and CDR2 FQGNSA.

Here the chain combines TRBV7-2 and TRBJ1-4, with TRBD1 as a weak D call on 5 bases. The TCR comes from a man aged 30 to 39 with type 1 diabetes. The specimen was central memory CD4+ T cells from blood. The CDR3 region reads CASGQGGEKLFF. The nucleotides are TGTGCCAGCGGGCAGGGCGGCGAAAAACTGTTTTTT.